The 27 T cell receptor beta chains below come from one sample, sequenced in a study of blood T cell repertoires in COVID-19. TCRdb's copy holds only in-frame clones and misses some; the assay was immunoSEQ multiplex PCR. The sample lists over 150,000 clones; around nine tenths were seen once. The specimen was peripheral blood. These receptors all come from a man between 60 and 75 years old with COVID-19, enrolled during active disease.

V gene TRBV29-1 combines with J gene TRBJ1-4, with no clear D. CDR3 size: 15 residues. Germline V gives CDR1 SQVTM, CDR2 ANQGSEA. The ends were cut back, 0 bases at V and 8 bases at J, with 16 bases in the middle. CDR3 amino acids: CSVEDQAGLGEKLFF. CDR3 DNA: TGCAGCGTTGAAGATCAAGCGGGCCTAGGGGAAAAACTGTTTTTT.

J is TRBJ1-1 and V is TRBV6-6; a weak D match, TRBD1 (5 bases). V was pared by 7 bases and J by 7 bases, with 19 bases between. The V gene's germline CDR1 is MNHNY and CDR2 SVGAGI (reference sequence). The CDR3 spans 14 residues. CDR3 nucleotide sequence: TGTGCCAGCACCTACCAGGGCCTTGTTGGTGAAGCTTTCTTT. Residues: CASTYQGLVGEAFF.

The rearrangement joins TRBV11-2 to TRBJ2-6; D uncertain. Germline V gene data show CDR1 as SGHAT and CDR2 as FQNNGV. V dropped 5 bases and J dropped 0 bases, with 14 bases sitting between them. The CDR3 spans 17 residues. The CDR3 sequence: CASSPILGNSGANVLTF. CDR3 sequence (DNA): TGTGCCAGCAGCCCCATCCTAGGTAACTCTGGGGCCAACGTCCTGACTTTC.

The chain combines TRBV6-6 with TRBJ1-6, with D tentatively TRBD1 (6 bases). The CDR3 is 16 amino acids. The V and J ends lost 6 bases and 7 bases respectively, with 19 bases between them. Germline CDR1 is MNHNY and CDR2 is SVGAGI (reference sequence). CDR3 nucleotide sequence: TGTGCCAGCAGCCCCAGGGGAGCCGATGGGAATTCACCCCTCCACTTT. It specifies CASSPRGADGNSPLHF.

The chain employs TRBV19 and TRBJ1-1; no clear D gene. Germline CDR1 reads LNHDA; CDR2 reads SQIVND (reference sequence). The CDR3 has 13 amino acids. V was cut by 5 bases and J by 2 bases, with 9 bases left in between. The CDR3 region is CASSEQFNTEAFF. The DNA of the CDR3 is TGTGCCAGTAGTGAACAGTTTAACACTGAAGCTTTCTTT.

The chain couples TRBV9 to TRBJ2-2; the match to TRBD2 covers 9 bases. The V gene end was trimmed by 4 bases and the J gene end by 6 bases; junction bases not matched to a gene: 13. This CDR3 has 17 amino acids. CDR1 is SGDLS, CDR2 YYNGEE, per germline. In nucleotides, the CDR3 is TGTGCCAGCAGCACCCCGCGGCTAGCGGGATTTCCCGGGGAGCTGTTTTTT. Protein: CASSTPRLAGFPGELFF.

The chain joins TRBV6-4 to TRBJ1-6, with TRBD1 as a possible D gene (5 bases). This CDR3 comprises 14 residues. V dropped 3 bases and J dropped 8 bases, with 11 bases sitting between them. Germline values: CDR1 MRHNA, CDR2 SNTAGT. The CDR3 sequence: CASSEEEGYSPLHF. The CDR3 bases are TGTGCCAGCAGTGAAGAGGAGGGGTATTCACCCCTCCACTTT.

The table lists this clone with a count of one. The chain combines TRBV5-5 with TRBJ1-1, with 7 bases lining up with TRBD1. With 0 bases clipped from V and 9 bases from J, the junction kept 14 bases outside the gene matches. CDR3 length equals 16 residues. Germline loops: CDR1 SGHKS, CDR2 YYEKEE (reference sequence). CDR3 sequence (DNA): TGTGCCAGCAGCTTGGGGTCAGGGGGGATCCTAATTCAAGCTTTCTTT. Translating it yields CASSLGSGGILIQAFF.

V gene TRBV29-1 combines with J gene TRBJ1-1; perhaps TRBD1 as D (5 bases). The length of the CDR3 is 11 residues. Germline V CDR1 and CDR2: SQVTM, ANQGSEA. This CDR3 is CSGGGETEAFF. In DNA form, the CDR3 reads TGCAGTGGCGGGGGGGAAACTGAAGCTTTCTTT.

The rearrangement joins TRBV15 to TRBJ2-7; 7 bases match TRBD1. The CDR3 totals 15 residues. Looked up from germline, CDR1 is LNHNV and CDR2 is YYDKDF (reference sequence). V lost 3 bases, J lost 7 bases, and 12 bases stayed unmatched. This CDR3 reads CATSRERDRAGEQYF. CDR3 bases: TGTGCCACCAGCAGGGAAAGAGACAGGGCAGGAGAGCAGTACTTC. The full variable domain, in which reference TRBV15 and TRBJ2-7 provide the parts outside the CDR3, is DAMVIQNPRYQVTQFGKPVTLSCSQTLNHNVMYWYQQKSSQAPKLLFHYYDKDFNNEADTPDNFQSRRPNTSFCFLDIRSPGLGDTAMYLCATSRERDRAGEQYFGPGTRLTVT.

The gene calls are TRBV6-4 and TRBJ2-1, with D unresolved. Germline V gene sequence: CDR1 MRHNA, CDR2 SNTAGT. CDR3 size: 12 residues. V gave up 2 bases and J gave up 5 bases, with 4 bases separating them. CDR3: CASSDNNNEQFF. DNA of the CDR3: TGTGCCAGCAGTGACAACAACAATGAGCAGTTCTTC.

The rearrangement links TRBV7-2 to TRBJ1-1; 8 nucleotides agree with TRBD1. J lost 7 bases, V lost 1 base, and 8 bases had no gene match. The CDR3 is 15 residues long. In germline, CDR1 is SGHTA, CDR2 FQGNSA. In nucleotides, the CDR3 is TGTGCCAGCAGCTTAGATCTCAGGGGGCGGGGTGAAGCTTTCTTT. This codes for CASSLDLRGRGEAFF.

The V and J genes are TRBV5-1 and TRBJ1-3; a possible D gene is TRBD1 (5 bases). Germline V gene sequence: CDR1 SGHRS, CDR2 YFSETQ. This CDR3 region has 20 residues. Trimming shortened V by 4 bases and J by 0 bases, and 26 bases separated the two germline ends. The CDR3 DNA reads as TGCGCCAGCAGCCCAGAACCCCAGGCTGGGGGGGTCAACTCTGGAAACACCATATATTTT. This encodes CASSPEPQAGGVNSGNTIYF.

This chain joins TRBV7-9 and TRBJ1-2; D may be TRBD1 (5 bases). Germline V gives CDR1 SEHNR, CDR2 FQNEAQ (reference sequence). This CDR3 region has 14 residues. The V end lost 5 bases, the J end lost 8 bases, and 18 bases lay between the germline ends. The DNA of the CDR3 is TGTGCCAGCAGCGGCCAGACAGTTTTGCGGGGCTACACCTTC. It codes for CASSGQTVLRGYTF.

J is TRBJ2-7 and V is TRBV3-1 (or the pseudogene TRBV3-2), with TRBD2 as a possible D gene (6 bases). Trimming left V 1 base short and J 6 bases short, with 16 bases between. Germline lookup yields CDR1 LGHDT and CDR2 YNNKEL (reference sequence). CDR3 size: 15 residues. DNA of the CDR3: TGTGCCAGCAGCCAAGGGGGAGGAAGGGGCCTCGAGCAGTACTTC. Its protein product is CASSQGGGRGLEQYF.

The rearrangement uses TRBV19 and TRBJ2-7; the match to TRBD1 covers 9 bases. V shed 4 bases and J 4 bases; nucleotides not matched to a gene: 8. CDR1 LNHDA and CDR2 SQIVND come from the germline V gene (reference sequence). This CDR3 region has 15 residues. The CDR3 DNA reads TGTGCCAGTAGTACCTCCGGGACAGGGCGGTACGAGCAGTACTTC. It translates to CASSTSGTGRYEQYF.

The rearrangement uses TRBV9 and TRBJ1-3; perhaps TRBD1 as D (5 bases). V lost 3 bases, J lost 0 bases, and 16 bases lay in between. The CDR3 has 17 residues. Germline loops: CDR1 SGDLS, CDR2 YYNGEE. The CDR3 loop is CASSAIYSRDSGNTIYF. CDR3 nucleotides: TGTGCCAGCAGCGCCATATATTCCAGGGACTCTGGAAACACCATATATTTT.

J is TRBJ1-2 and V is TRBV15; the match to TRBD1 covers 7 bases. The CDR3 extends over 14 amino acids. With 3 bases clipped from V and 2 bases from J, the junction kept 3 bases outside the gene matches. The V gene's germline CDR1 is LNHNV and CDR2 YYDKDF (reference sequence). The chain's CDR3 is CATSSRDRNYGYTF. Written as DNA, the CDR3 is TGTGCCACCAGCAGTAGGGACAGAAACTATGGCTACACCTTC.

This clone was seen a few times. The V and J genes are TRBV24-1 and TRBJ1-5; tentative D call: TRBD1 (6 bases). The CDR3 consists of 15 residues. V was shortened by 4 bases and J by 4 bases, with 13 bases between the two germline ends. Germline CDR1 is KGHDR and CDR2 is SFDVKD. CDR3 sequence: CATSDTGTSNQPQHF. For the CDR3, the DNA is TGTGCCACCAGTGACACCGGGACAAGTAATCAGCCCCAGCATTTT.

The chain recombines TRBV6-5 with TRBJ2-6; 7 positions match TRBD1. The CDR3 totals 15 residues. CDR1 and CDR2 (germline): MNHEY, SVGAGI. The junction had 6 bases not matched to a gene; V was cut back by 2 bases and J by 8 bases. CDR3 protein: CASSYQQGSTNVLTF. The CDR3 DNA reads TGTGCCAGCAGTTACCAACAGGGGTCGACCAACGTCCTGACTTTC.

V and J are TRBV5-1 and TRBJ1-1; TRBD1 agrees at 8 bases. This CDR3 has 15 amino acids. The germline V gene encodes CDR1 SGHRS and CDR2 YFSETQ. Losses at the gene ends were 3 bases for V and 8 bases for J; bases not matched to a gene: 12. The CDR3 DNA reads TGCGCCAGCAGCTGGGACAGGTCAAGGGGAGACGAAGCTTTCTTT. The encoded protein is CASSWDRSRGDEAFF.

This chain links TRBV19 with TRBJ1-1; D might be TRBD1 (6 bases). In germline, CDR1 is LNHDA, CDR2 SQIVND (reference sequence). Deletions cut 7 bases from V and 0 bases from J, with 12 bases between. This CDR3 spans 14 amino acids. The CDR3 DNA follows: TGTGCCAGTAACCCTGGACAGCTGAACACTGAAGCTTTCTTT. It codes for CASNPGQLNTEAFF.

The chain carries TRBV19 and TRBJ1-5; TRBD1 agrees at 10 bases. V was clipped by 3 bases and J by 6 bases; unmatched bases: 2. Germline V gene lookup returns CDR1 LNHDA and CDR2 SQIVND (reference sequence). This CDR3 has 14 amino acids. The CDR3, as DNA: TGTGCCAGTAGTATCGACAGGGGGCTTCAGCCCCAGCATTTT. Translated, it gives CASSIDRGLQPQHF.

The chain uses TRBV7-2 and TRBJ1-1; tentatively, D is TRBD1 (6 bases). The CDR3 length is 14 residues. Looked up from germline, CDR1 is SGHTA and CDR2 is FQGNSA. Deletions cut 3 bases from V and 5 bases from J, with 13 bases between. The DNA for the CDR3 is TGTGCCAGCAGCTTCCACAGGGTGAGAACTGAAGCTTTCTTT. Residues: CASSFHRVRTEAFF.

The CDR3 spells CASSIVRGEQFF. CDR3 coding DNA: TGTGCCAGTAGTATAGTACGGGGTGAGCAGTTCTTC. V and J are TRBV19 and TRBJ2-1; D perhaps matches TRBD2 (5 bases). This CDR3 is 12 amino acids long. The V gene lost 1 base and the J gene lost 9 bases, with 7 bases spanning the gap. In germline, CDR1 is LNHDA, CDR2 SQIVND (reference sequence).

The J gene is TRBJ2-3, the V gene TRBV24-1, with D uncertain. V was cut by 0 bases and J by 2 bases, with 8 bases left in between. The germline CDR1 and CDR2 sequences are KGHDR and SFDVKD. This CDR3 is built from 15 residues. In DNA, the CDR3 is TGTGCCACCAGTGATTTGATCGGGTTCACAGATACGCAGTATTTT. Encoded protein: CATSDLIGFTDTQYF.

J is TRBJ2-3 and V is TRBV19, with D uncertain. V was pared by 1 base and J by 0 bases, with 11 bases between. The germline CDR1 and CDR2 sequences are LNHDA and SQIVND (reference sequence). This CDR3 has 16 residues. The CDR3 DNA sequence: TGTGCCAGTAGTATAGGAGGTTTCGCCAGCACAGATACGCAGTATTTT. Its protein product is CASSIGGFASTDTQYF.